This TCR beta chain was recovered during a study of blood T cells in healthy people across ages (dated by TCRdb to 2014 to 2015). With respect to the entire study: In model experiments, template switching captured about one uniquely barcoded TCR beta cDNA molecule for every two T cells. The study measured age-related changes in TCR beta repertoire diversity using deep sequencing normalized with unique cDNA molecular identifiers. Four age groups were formed from the donors: young (average 16 years), middle-aged (approximately 42), aged (over 55) and long-lived (roughly 81). To avoid experimental bias, donors of different ages were randomly spread across the sequencing lanes. Two additional independent replicas of 1 million unique cDNA reads from the same blood draw were analyzed for two donors (one aged 18 to 30 and one aged 80 or older). The investigation overall reported the following: Compared with the aged group, the long-lived group had more naive CD4+ T cells, fewer expanded clones and increased TCR diversity, suggesting age selection. Observed TCR beta diversity per million T cells fell roughly linearly with age, and a significant reduction was already apparent by age roughly 40. Observed TCR beta diversity correlated strongly with the percentage of naive T cells measured by flow cytometry. Estimates of total diversity based on one million sequenced T cells were considered lower bounds and underestimates. Conclusive comparison of naive and antigen-experienced compartments was prevented by the profiling of bulk unsorted PBMCs. The CMV infection status of donors was not known, potentially confounding age-related changes in expanded clonotypes.

Systemically healthy Caucasian individuals from Russia, approximately 39 in total and aged about 6 to 90 years, were included as donors. Each donor gave 9 to 10 milliliters of peripheral blood, collected into EDTA-treated Vacutainer tubes. PBMCs were isolated by Ficoll-Paque density-gradient centrifugation, with at least 7 million obtained per sample. Trizol reagent was used to extract total RNA from PBMCs, with at least 6 micrograms per sample. For every donor, an aliquot of PBMCs went through flow cytometry to measure the percentages of naive CD45RAhigh/CD27high T cells. This clonotype was counted only a few times. Its antigen has not been determined. Per-base qualities were not stored, and no clone one base away is much larger. The library was obtained by 5' RACE. Instrument on record: Illumina HiSeq 2500. A second 7 to 11 cycle PCR used a sample-barcoded 5' primer and a J-beta primer mix. A unique molecular identifier was introduced onto each TCR beta cDNA molecule by a template-switch 5' adaptor carrying 12 random nucleotides. Each sample yielded at least 3 million CDR3-containing paired-end reads. The Mint cDNA synthesis kit, primed by a TRBC-specific oligonucleotide, was used to synthesize first-strand cDNA from all RNA. All cDNA was treated with uracil-DNA glycosylase and then went through a first 18-cycle PCR with the universal primers M1SS and BC2_uni_R. Per the source publication's procedure: For normalization, 1 million high-quality reads, each with a distinct molecular identifier, were randomly selected from each sample. Reads sharing molecular identifiers were discarded rather than binned into consensus sequences. MiTCR, with a Q25 quality threshold and the strictest error-elimination algorithm, was used for CDR3 identification, clonotype clustering and error correction. A nonparametric unseen species model with Euler transformation was used to estimate lower-bound total TCR beta diversity. TCRdb reanalyzed the raw reads on its own, using fastp at Q25 for trimming and MiXCR for clone calling, and kept in-frame beta chains. Rows are combined by CDR3 protein, so each entry shows the most common genes and DNA. TCRdb's processing, not the study's, gives the V and J calls here. The sample includes around 780,000 distinct CDR3 sequences, with approximately 53% observed a single time. About 26% of the sample lies in the top ten.

V is pared back by 0 bases and J by 1 base, with 8 bases lying between the germline termini. CDR1 is given as SGHAT and CDR2 as FQNNGV, both from the germline V gene. The CDR3 sequence holds 15 residues, the cysteine and phenylalanine included. Left in the record is the CDR3 DNA by itself, 45 bases read in frame from the first base. The receptor comes from a man aged 35-49 years in good health. Sequenced material: blood. The sequence is built from TRBV11-2 and TRBJ2-3; there is no confident call for the D gene. The CDR3 here reads CASSLDGDGTDTQYF. The DNA reads TGTGCCAGCAGCTTAGACGGAGATGGCACAGATACGCAGTATTTT.